These T cell receptor beta chains were read from a single sample in a study of cytomegalovirus exposure and HLA in healthy donors. Method: immunoSEQ multiplex PCR; TCRdb's copy keeps in-frame clones and lacks some. The sample includes under 150,000 clones, 65% to 80% of them seen just once. The sequenced material came from PBMCs. Receptor source: a man between 25 and 39 years old in good health and CMV-seronegative. CDR3s include the opening cysteine and the closing phenylalanine or tryptophan. Clone size is shown for a subset of rows, as once, few, many or a class of expanded clone.

clone_size j_call v_call cdr3_aa
- TRBJ1-1 TRBV19 CASSIDRGGGTEAFF
- TRBJ2-7 TRBV29-1 CSVPVNVDSSYEQYF
- TRBJ1-3 TRBV9 CASDQGSGNTIYF
- TRBJ1-4 TRBV4-3 CASSRSDRSTNEKLFF
- TRBJ1-1 TRBV5-1 CASSPQTGGPEAFF
- TRBJ2-1 TRBV27 CASSFRAIQTYNEQFF
few TRBJ2-7 TRBV6-5 CASRRDSVPYEQYF
- TRBJ1-5 TRBV7-2 CASSFLEAGQPQHF
once TRBJ2-1 TRBV11-2 CASSLGLADNEQFF
- TRBJ2-2 TRBV2 CASSGGDFNTGELFF
- TRBJ2-5 TRBV6-5 CASSPVLAGEETQYF
- TRBJ2-5 TRBV6-6 CASTLQRGVETQYF
- TRBJ1-2 TRBV5-1 CASSLGGTEVNYGYTF
- TRBJ2-1 TRBV5-4 CAFSGGTSYNEQFF
- TRBJ1-1 TRBV6-5 CASRRRGSNTEAFF
- TRBJ1-5 TRBV21-1 CASFEGSHQPQHF
- TRBJ2-7 TRBV6-1 CASSEIVGRAGVRYEQYF